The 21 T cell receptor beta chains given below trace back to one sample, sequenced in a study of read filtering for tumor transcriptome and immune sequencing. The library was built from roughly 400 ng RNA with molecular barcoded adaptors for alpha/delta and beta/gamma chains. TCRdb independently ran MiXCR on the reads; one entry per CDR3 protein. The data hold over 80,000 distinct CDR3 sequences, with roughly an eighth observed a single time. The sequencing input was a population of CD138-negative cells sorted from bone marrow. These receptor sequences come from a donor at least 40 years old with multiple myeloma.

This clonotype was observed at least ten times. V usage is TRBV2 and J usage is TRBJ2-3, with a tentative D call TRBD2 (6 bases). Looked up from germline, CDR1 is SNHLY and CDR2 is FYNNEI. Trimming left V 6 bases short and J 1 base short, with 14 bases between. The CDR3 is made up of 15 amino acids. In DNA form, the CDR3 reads TGTGCCAGCAGGCCCCCCGGGAGCCGCACAGATACGCAGTATTTT. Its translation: CASRPPGSRTDTQYF.

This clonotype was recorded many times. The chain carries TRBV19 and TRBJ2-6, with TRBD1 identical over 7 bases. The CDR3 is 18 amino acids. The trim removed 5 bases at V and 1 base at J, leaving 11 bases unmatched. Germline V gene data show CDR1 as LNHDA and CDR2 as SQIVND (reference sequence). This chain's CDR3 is CASSAATGVESGANVLTF. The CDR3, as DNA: TGTGCCAGTAGTGCCGCCACAGGGGTTGAATCTGGGGCCAACGTCCTGACTTTC.

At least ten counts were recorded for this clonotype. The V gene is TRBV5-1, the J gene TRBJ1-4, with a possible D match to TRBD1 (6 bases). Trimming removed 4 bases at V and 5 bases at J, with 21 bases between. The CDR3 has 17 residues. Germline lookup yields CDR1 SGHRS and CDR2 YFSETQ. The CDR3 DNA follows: TGCGCCAGCAGCCCCACAGGGCCGGGTGAAGGAAATGAAAAACTGTTTTTT. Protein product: CASSPTGPGEGNEKLFF.

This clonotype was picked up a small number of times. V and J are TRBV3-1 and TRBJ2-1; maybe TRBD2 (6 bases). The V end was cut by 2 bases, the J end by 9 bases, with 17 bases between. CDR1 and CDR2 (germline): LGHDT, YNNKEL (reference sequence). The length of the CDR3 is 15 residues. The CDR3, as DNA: TGTGCCAGCAGCCAATCCTCCGACGGGGGAAGTGAGCAGTTCTTC. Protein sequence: CASSQSSDGGSEQFF.

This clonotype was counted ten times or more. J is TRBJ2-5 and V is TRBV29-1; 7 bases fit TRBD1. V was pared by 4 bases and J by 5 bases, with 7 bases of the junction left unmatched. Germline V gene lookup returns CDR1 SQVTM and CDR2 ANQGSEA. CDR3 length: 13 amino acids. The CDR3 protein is CSVVQGGRETQYF. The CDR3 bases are TGCAGCGTTGTTCAAGGGGGCAGGGAGACCCAGTACTTC.

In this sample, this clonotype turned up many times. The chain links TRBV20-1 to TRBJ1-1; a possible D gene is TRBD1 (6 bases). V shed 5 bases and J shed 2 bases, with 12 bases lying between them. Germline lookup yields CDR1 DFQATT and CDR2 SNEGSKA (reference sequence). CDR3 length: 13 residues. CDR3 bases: TGCAGTGCTCCGGGGGCCCCCAACACTGAAGCTTTCTTT. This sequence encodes CSAPGAPNTEAFF.

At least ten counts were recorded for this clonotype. The CDR3: CSVFPVNTEAFF. CDR3 nucleotides: TGCAGCGTTTTCCCGGTGAACACTGAAGCTTTCTTT. The chain uses TRBV29-1 and TRBJ1-1; no firm D call. V was shortened by 5 bases and J by 0 bases, with 7 bases between the two germline ends. Looked up from germline, CDR1 is SQVTM and CDR2 is ANQGSEA. This CDR3 spans 12 amino acids.

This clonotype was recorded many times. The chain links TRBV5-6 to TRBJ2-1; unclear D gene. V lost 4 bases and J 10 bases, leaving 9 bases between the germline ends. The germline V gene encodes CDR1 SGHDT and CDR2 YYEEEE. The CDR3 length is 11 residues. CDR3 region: CASSLSVEQFF. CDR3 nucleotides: TGTGCCAGCAGCCTGTCGGTAGAGCAGTTCTTC.

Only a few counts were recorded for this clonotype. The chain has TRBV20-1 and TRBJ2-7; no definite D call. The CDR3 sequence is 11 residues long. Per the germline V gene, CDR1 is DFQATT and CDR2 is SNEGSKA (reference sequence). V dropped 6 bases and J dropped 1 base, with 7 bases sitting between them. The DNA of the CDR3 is TGCAGTGCCCGACGGTCCTACGAGCAGTACTTC. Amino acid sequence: CSARRSYEQYF.

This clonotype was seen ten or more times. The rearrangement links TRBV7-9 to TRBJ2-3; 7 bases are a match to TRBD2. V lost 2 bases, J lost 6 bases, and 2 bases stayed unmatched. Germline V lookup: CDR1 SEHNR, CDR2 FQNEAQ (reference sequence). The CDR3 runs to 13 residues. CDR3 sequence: CASSLQAGDTQYF. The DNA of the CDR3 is TGTGCCAGCAGCTTACAAGCGGGGGATACGCAGTATTTT.

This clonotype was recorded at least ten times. The CDR3 is CASRRTSGSNEQYF. The CDR3 coding sequence is TGTGCCAGCAGGAGGACTAGCGGGAGTAACGAGCAGTACTTC. The chain carries TRBV6-2 or TRBV6-3 and TRBJ2-7, with TRBD2 identical over 13 bases. Losses at the gene ends were 6 bases for V and 5 bases for J; bases not matched to a gene: 4. The CDR3 spans 14 residues. Germline V CDR1 and CDR2: MNHEY, SVGEGT.

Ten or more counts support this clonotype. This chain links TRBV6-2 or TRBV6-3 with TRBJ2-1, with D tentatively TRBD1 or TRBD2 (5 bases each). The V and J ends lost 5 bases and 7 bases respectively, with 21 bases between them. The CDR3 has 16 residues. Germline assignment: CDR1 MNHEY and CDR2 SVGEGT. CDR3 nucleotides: TGTGCCAGCAGTCCCAGGGCTAGCAGGGCAACTAATGAGCAGTTCTTC. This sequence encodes CASSPRASRATNEQFF.

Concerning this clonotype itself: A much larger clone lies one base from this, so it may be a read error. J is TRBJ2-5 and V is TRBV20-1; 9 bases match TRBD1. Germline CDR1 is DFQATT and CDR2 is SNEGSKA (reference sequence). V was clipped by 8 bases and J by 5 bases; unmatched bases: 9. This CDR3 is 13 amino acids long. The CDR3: CSTSGTGIETQYF. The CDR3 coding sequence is TGCAGTACTTCCGGGACAGGGATTGAGACCCAGTACTTC.

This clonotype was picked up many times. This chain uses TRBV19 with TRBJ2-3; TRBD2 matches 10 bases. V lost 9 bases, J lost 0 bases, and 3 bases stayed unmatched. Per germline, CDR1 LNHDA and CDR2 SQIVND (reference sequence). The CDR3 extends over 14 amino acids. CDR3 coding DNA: TGTGCCAGCCGGACTAGCGGTAGCACAGATACGCAGTATTTT. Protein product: CASRTSGSTDTQYF.

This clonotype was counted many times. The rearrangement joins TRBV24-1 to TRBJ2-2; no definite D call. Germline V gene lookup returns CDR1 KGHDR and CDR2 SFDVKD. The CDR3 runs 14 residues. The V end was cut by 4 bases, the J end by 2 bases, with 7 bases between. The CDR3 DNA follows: TGTGCCACCAGTGACCCAAACAACACCGGGGAGCTGTTTTTT. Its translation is CATSDPNNTGELFF.

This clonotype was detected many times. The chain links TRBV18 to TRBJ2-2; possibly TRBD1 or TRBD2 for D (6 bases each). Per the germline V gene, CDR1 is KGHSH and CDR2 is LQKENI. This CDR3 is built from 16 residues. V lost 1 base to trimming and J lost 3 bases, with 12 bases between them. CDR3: CASSPRGALDTGELFF. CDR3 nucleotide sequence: TGTGCCAGCTCACCACGGGGGGCGTTGGACACCGGGGAGCTGTTTTTT.

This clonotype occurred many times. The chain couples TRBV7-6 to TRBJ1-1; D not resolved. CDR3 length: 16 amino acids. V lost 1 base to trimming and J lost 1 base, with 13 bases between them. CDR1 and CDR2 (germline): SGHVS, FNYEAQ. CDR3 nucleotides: TGTGCCAGCAGCTTAGTCGATTATGGGCGGAACACTGAAGCTTTCTTT. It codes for CASSLVDYGRNTEAFF. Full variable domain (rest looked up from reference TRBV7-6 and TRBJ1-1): GAGVSQSPRYKVTKRGQDVALRCDPISGHVSLYWYRQALGQGPEFLTYFNYEAQQDKSGLPNDRFSAERPEGSISTLTIQRTEQRDSAMYRCASSLVDYGRNTEAFFGQGTRLTVV.

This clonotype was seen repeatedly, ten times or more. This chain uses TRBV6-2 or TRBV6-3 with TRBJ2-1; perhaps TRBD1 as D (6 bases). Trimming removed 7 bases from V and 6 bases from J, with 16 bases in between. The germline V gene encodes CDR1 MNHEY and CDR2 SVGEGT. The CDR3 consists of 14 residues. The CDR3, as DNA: TGTGCCAGCAAAAGGGACACTAGTCTCAATGAGCAGTTCTTC. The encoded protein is CASKRDTSLNEQFF.

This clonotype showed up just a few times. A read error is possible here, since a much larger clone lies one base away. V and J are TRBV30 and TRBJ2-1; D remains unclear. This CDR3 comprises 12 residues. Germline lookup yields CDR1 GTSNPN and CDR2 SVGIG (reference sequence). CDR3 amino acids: CAWSVHNKEQFF. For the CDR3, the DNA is TGTGCCTGGAGTGTACATAACAAGGAGCAGTTCTTC.

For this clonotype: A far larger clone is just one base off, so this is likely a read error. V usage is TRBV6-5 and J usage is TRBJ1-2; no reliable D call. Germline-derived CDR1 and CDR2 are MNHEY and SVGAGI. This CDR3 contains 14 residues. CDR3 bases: TGTGCCGGCAGTGTCGGGTTTGCCAATTATGGCTACACCTTC. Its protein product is CAGSVGFANYGYTF.

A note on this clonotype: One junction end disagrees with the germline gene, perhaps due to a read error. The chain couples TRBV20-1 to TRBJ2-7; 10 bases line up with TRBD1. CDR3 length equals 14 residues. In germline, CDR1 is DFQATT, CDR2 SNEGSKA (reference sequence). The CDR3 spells CGAHGGQGIYGQYF. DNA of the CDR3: TGCGGTGCTCACGGGGGACAGGGGATTTACGGGCAGTACTTC.